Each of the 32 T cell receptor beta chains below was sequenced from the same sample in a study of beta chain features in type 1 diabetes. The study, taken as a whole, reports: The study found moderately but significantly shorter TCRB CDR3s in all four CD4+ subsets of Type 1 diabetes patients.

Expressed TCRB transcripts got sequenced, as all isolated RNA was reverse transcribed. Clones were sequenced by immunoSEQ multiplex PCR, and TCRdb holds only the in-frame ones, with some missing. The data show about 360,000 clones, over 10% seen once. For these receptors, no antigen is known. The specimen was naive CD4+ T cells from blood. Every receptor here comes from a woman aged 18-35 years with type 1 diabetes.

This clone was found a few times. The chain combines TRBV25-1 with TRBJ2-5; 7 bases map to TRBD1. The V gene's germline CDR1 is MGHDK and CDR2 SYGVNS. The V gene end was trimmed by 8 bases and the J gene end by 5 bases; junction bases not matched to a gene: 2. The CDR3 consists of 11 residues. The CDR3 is CASGQAETQYF. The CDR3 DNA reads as TGTGCCAGCGGACAGGCGGAGACCCAGTACTTC.

The CDR3 reads CASSLALEGLYGYTF. DNA for the CDR3: TGTGCCAGCAGCTTAGCGTTGGAGGGACTCTATGGCTACACCTTC. This chain links TRBV7-9 with TRBJ1-2, with D possibly being TRBD1 (5 bases). There are 15 residues in the CDR3. Germline V gene data show CDR1 as SEHNR and CDR2 as FQNEAQ (reference sequence). V gave up 0 bases and J gave up 4 bases, with 12 bases separating them.

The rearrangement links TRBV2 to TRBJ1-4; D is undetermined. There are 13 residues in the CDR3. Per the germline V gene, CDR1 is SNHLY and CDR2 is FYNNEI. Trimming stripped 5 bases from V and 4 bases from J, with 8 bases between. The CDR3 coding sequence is TGTGCCAGCAGTCGCGAGAGTAATGAAAAACTGTTTTTT. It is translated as CASSRESNEKLFF.

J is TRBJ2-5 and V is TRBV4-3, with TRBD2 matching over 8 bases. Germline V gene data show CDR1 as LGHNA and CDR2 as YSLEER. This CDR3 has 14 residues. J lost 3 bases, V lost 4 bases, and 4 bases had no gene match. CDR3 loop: CASSRSGGEETQYF. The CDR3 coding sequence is TGCGCCAGCAGCCGAAGCGGGGGAGAAGAGACCCAGTACTTC.

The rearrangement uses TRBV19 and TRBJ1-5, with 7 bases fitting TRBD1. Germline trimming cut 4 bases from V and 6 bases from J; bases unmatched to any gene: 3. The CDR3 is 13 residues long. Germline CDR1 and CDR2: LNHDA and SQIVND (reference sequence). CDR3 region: CASSSTGVQPQHF. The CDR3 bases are TGTGCCAGTAGTAGCACAGGGGTTCAGCCCCAGCATTTT. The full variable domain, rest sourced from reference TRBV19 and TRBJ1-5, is DGGITQSPKYLFRKEGQNVTLSCEQNLNHDAMYWYRQDPGQGLRLIYYSQIVNDFQKGDIAEGYSVSREKKESFPLTVTSAQKNPTAFYLCASSSTGVQPQHFGDGTRLSIL.

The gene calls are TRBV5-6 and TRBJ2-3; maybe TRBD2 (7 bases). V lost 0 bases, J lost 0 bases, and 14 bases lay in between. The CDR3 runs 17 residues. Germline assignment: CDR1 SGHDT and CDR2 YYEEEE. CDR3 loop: CASSLGGGTISTDTQYF. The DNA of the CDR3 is TGTGCCAGCAGCTTGGGGGGAGGGACAATAAGCACAGATACGCAGTATTTT.

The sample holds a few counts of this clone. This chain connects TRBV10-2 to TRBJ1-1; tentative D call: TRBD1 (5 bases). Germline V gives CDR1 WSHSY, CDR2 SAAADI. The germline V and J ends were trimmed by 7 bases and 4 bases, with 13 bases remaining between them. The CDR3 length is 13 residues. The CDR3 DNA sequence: TGCGCCAGCAAAGGGGCCAAGGGCACTGAAGCTTTCTTT. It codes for CASKGAKGTEAFF.

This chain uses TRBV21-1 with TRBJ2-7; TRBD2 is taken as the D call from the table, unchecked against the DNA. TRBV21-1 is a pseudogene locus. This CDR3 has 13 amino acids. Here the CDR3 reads CASSYERGYEQYF. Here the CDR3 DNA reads TGTGCCAGCAGCTACGAACGGGGCTACGAGCAGTACTTC.

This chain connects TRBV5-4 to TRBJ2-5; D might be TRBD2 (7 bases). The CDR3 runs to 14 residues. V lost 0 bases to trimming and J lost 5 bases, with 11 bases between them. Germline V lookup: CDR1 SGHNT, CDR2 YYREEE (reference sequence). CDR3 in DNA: TGTGCCAGCAGCTTGGGGGGGGGCGGGGAGACCCAGTACTTC. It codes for CASSLGGGGETQYF.

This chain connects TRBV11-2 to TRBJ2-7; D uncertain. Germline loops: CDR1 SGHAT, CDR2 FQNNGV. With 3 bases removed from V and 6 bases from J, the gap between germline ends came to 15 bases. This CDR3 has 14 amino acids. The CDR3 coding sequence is TGTGCCAGCAGCTTGCTAAGAGAATTTGGCGAGCAGTACTTC. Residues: CASSLLREFGEQYF.

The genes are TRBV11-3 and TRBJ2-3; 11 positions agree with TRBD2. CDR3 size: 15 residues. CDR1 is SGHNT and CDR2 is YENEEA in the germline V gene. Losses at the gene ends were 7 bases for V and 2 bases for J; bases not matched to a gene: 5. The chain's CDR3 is CASTLGLADTDTQYF. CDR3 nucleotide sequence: TGTGCCAGCACCCTGGGACTAGCGGACACAGATACGCAGTATTTT.

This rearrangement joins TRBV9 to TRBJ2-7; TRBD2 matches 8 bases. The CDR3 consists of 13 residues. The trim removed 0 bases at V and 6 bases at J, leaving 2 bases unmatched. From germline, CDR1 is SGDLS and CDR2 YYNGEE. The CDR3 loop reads CASSVERGGEQYF. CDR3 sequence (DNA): TGTGCCAGCAGCGTAGAACGGGGGGGCGAGCAGTACTTC. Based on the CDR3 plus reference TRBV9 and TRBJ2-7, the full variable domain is DSGVTQTPKHLITATGQRVTLRCSPRSGDLSVYWYQQSLDQGLQFLIQYYNGEERAKGNILERFSAQQFPDLHSELNLSSLELGDSALYFCASSVERGGEQYFGPGTRLTVT.

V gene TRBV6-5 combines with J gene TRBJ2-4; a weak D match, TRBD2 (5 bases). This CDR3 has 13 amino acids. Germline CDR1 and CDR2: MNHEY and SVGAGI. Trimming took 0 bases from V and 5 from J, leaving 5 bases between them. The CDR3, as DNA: TGTGCCAGCAGTTACTCAGCGGAAAACATTCAGTACTTC. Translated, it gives CASSYSAENIQYF.

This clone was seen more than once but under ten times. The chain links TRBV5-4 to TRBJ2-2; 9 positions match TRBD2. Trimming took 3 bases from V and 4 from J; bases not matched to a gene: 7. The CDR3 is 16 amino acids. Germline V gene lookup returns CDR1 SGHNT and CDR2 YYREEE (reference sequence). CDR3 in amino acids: CASSSNSGRFTGELFF. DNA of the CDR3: TGTGCCAGCAGCTCTAATAGCGGGAGATTCACCGGGGAGCTGTTTTTT.

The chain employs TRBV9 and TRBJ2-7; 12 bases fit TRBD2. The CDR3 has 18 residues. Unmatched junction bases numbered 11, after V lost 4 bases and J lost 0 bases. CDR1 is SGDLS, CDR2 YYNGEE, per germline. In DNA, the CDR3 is TGTGCCAGCAGCAGAGGGGCTAGCGGGAGGGACCTCTCCTACGAGCAGTACTTC. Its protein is CASSRGASGRDLSYEQYF.

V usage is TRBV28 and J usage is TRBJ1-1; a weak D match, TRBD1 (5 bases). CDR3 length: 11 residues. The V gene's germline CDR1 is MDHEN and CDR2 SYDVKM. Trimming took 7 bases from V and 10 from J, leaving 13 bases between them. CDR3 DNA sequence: TGTGCCAGCACCCCGGGGGTCGGAGCTTTCTTT. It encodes CASTPGVGAFF.

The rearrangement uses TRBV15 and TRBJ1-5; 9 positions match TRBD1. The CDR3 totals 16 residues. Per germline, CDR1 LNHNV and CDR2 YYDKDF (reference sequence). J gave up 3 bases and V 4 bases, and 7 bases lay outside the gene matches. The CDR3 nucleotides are TGTGCCACCAGCACAGGGACAGGGAAGAACAATCAGCCCCAGCATTTT. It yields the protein CATSTGTGKNNQPQHF.

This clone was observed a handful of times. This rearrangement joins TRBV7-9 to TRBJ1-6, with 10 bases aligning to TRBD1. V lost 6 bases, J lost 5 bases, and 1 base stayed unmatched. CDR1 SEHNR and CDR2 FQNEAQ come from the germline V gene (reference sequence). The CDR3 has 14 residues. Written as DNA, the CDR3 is TGTGCCAGCAGGGACAGGGGGGATAATTCACCCCTCCACTTT. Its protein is CASRDRGDNSPLHF.

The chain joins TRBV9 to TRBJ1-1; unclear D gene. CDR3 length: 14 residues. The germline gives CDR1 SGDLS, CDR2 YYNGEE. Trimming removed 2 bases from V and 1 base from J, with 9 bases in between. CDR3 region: CASSVSAGNTEAFF. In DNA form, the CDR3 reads TGTGCCAGCAGCGTCTCCGCAGGGAACACTGAAGCTTTCTTT.

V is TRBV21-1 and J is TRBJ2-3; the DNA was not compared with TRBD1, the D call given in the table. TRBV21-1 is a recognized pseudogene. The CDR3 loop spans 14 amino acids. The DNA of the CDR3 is TGTGCCAGCAGCAAAGTATTCCAGTACAGGGCGCAGTATTTT. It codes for CASSKVFQYRAQYF.

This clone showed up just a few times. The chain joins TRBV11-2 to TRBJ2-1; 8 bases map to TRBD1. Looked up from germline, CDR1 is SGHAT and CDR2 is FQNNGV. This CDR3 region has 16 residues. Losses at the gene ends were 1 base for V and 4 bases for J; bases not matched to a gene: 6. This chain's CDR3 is CASSLVSGGKYNEQFF. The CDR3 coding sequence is TGTGCCAGCAGCTTAGTATCAGGGGGCAAATACAATGAGCAGTTCTTC.

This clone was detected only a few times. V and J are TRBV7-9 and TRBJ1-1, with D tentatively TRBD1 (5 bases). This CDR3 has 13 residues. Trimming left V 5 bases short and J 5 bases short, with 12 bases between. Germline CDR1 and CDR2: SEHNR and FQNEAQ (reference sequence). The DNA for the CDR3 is TGTGCCAGCAGCCTAGGGACGGGAACTGAAGCTTTCTTT. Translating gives CASSLGTGTEAFF.

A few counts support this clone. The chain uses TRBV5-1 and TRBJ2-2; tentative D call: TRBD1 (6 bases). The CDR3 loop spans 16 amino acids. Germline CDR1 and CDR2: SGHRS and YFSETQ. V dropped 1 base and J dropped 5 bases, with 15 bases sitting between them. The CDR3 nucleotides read TGCGCCAGCAGCTTGTTCGGCAGGGGCCTGACCGGGGAGCTGTTTTTT. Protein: CASSLFGRGLTGELFF.

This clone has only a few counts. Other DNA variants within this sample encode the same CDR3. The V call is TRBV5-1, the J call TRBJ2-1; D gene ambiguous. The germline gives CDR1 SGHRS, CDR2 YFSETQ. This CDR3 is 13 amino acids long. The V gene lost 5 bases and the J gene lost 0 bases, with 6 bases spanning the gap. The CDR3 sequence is CASSGSSYNEQFF. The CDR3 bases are TGCGCCAGCAGTGGCAGCTCCTACAATGAGCAGTTCTTC. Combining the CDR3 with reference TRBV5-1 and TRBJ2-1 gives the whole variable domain KAGVTQTPRYLIKTRGQQVTLSCSPISGHRSVSWYQQTPGQGLQFLFEYFSETQRNKGNFPGRFSGRQFSNSRSEMNVSTLELGDSALYLCASSGSSYNEQFFGPGTRLTVL.

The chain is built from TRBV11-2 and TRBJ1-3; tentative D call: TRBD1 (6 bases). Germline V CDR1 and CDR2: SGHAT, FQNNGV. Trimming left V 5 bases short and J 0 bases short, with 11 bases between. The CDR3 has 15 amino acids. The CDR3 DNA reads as TGTGCCAGCAGCCGCGGACAGCTCTCTGGAAACACCATATATTTT. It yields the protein CASSRGQLSGNTIYF. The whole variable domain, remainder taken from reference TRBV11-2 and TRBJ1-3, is EAGVAQSPRYKIIEKRQSVAFWCNPISGHATLYWYQQILGQGPKLLIQFQNNGVVDDSQLPKDRFSAERLKGVDSTLKIQPAKLEDSAVYLCASSRGQLSGNTIYFGEGSWLTVV.

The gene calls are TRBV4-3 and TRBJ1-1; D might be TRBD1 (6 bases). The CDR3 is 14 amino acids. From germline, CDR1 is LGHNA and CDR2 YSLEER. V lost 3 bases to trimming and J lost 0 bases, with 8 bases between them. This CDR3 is CASSHGQMNTEAFF. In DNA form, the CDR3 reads TGCGCCAGCAGCCATGGACAGATGAACACTGAAGCTTTCTTT.

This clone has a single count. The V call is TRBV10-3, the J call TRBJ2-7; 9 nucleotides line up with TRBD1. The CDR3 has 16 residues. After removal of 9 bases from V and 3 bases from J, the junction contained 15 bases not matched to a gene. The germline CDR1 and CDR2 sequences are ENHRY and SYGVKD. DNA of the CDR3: TGTGCCATTAGGGACAGGGTGGTATTAGGAGGCTACGAGCAGTACTTC. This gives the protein CAIRDRVVLGGYEQYF.

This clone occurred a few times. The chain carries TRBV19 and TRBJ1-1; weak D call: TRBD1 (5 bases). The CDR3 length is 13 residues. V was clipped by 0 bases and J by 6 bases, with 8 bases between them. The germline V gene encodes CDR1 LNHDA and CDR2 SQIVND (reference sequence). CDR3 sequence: CASSIEATAEAFF. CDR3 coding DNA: TGTGCCAGTAGTATAGAGGCGACAGCTGAAGCTTTCTTT.

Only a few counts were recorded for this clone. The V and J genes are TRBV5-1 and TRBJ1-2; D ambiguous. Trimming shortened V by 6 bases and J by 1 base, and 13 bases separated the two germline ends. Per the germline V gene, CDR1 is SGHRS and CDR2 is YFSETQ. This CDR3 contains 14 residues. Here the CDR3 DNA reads TGCGCCAGCAAGATAGGAGACTTTAACTATGGCTACACCTTC. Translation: CASKIGDFNYGYTF.

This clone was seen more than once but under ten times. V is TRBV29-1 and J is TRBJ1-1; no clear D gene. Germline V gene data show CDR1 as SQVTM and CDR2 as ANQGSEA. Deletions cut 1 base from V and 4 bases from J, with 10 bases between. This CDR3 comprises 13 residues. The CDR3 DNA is TGCAGCGTTGAAGGTGTTGTGGCCACTGAAGCTTTCTTT. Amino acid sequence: CSVEGVVATEAFF.

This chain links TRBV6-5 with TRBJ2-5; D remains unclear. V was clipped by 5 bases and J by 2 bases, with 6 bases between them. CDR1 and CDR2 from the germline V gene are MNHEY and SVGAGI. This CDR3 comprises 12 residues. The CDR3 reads CASSHSQETQYF. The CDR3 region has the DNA TGTGCCAGCAGTCACAGTCAAGAGACCCAGTACTTC.

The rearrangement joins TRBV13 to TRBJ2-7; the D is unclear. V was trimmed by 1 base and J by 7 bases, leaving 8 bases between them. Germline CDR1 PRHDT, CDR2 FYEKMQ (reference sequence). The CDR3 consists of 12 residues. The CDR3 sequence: CASSLEPGEQYF. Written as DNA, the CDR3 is TGTGCCAGCAGCTTAGAGCCCGGGGAGCAGTACTTC. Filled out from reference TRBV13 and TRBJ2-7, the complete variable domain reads AAGVIQSPRHLIKEKRETATLKCYPIPRHDTVYWYQQGPGQDPQFLISFYEKMQSDKGSIPDRFSAQQFSDYHSELNMSSLELGDSALYFCASSLEPGEQYFGPGTRLTVT.